This T cell receptor beta chain was captured in a study of cytomegalovirus exposure and HLA in healthy donors. Study-wide results and caveats: The analysis excluded some indistinguishable V segments, including TRBV6-2 and TRBV6-3. Productive rates of about 87% or about 30% were seen for most TCR beta V segments in an earlier analysis.

This clone is a singleton in its sample. Its matching antigen is unknown. The V gene's germline CDR1 is ENHRY and CDR2 SYGVKD. This CDR3 contains 17 residues. Losses at the gene ends were 3 bases for V and 5 bases for J; bases not matched to a gene: 10. 13 Jbeta primers and 60 Vbeta primers were used for the PCR. Only in-frame clones appear in the TCRdb table, and some are missing; sequencing was by immunoSEQ multiplex PCR. The sample carries about 130,000 clones, around 80% recorded once. Sequenced: PBMCs. The chain uses TRBV10-3 and TRBJ2-1; 10 bases line up with TRBD2. The sequence came from a man under 40 in good health and CMV-seropositive. CDR3 amino acids: CAISDPSGSTLNNEQFF. The CDR3 region has the DNA TGTGCCATCAGTGACCCTAGCGGGAGTACCCTTAACAATGAGCAGTTCTTC.